The source of this T cell receptor (beta chain) is a study of shared clonotypes between healthy human individuals. Regarding this clone: The antigen is not known.

Sequenced by immunoSEQ multiplex PCR; TCRdb stores in-frame clones only, minus some. The profile shows some 1 million clones, 60% to 80% of them singletons. Findings of the study overall: With a handful of donors compared, approximately 5.5% of naive CD4 clonotypes were shared.

The CDR3 contains 16 residues. In germline, CDR1 is ENHRY, CDR2 SYGVKD. The ends lost 6 bases at V and 1 base at J; junction bases unmatched: 9. Sequenced input: memory CD4+ T cells sorted from blood. Subset specified: CD45RA-negative fraction. The rearrangement uses TRBV10-3 and TRBJ2-1; 7 bases map to TRBD2. This TCR was recovered from a man aged 18 to 29 in good health. CDR3 residues: CAIRASGTQSYNEQFF. CDR3 bases: TGTGCCATCAGGGCAAGCGGGACCCAGTCCTACAATGAGCAGTTCTTC.